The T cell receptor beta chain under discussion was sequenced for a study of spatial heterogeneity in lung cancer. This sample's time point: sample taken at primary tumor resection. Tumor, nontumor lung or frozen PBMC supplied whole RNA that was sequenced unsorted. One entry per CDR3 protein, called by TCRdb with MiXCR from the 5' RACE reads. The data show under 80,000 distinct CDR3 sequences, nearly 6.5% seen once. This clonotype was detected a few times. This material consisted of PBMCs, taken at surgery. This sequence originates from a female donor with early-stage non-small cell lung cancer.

The CDR3 bases are TGTGCCAGCTCCCCGGGACAGGAGCCCTACGAGCAGTACGTC. Protein sequence: CASSPGQEPYEQYV. The rearrangement links TRBV18 to TRBJ2-7; 8 nucleotides agree with TRBD1. The germline V gene has CDR1 KGHSH and CDR2 LQKENI. The CDR3 totals 14 residues. V lost 6 bases to trimming and J lost 2 bases; unmatched junction nucleotides: 6.